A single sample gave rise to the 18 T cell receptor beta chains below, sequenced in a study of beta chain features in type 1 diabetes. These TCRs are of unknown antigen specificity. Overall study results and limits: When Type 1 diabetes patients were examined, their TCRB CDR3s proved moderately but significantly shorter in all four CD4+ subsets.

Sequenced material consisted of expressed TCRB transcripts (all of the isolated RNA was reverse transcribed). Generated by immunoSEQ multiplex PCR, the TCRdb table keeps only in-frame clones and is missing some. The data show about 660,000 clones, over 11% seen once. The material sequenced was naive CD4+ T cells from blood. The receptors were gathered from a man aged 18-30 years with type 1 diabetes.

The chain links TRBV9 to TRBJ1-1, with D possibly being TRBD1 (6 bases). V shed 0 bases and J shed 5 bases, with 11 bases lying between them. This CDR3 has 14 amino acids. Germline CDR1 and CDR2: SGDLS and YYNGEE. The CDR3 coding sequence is TGTGCCAGCAGCGTAGTTCAGGGGTGGACTGAAGCTTTCTTT. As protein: CASSVVQGWTEAFF. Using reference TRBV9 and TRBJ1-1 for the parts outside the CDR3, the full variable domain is DSGVTQTPKHLITATGQRVTLRCSPRSGDLSVYWYQQSLDQGLQFLIQYYNGEERAKGNILERFSAQQFPDLHSELNLSSLELGDSALYFCASSVVQGWTEAFFGQGTRLTVV.

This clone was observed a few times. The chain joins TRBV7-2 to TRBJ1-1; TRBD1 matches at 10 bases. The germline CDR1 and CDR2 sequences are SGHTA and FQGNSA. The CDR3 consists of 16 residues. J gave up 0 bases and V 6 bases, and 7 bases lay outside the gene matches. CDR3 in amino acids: CASRPGTGDMNTEAFF. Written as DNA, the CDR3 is TGTGCCAGCAGGCCCGGGACAGGGGACATGAACACTGAAGCTTTCTTT.

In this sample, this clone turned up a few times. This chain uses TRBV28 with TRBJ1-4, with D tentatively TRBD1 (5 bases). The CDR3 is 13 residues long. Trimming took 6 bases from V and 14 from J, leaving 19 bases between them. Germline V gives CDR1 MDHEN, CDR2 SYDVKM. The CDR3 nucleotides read TGTGCCAGCAGAAGGGGCCTAATTGGGGGTCTGTTTTTT. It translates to CASRRGLIGGLFF.

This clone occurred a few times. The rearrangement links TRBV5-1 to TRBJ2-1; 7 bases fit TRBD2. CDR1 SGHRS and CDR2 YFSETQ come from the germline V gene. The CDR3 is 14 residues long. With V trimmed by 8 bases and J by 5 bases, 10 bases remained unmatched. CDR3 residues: CASRDYTTNNEQFF. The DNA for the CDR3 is TGCGCCAGTAGGGACTACACGACTAACAATGAGCAGTTCTTC.

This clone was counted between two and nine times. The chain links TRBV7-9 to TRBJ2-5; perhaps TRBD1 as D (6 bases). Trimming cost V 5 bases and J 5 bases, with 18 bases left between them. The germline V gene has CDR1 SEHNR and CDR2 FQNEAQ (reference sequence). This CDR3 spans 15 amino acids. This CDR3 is CASSTSGTQGETQYF. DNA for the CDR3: TGTGCCAGCAGCACTTCCGGGACCCAGGGGGAGACCCAGTACTTC.

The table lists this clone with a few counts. For the CDR3, the DNA is TGTGCCAGCAGCGTAGTGGAAGGGGGTTATGGCTACACCTTC. This sequence encodes CASSVVEGGYGYTF. The genes are TRBV9 and TRBJ1-2; weak D call: TRBD1 (6 bases). Trimming took off 0 bases at V and 5 bases at J, with 11 bases between the two ends. Germline assignment: CDR1 SGDLS and CDR2 YYNGEE. This CDR3 comprises 14 residues.

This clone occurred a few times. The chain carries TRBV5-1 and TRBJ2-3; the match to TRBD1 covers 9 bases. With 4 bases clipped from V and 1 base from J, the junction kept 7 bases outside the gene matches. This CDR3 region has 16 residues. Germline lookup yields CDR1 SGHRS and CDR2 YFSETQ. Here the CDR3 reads CASSIGTGSGTDTQYF. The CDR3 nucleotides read TGCGCCAGCAGCATCGGGACAGGGTCGGGCACAGATACGCAGTATTTT.

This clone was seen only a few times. The chain's CDR3 is CAWSDRGHEQYF. DNA of the CDR3: TGTGCCTGGTCGGACAGGGGTCACGAGCAGTACTTC. The chain has TRBV30 and TRBJ2-7; 9 bases align to TRBD1. V lost 5 bases, J lost 5 bases, and 4 bases stayed unmatched. There are 12 residues in the CDR3. CDR1 is GTSNPN and CDR2 is SVGIG in the germline V gene (reference sequence).

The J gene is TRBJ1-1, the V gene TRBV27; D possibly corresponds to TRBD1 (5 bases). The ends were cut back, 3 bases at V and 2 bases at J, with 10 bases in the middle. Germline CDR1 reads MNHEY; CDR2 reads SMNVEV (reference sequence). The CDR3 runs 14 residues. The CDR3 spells CASSFPGLNTEAFF. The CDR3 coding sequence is TGTGCCAGCAGTTTTCCGGGACTAAACACTGAAGCTTTCTTT.

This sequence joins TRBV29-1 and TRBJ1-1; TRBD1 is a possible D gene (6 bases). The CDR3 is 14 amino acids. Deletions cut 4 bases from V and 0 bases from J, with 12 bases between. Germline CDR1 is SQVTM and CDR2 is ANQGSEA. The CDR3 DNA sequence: TGCAGCGTTGGAGGCACAGGGTTGAACACTGAAGCTTTCTTT. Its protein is CSVGGTGLNTEAFF.

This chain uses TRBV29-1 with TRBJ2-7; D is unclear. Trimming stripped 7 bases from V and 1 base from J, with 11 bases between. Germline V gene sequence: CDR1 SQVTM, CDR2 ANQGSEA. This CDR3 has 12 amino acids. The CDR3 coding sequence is TGCAGCGGTGTAACAGAGTCCTACGAGCAGTACTTC. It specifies CSGVTESYEQYF.

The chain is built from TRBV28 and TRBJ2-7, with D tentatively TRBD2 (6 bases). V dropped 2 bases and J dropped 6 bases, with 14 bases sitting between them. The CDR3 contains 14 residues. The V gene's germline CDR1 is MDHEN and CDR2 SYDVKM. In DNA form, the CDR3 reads TGTGCCAGCAGTTTAGCGGGGAAGATCCGCGAGCAGTACTTC. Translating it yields CASSLAGKIREQYF.

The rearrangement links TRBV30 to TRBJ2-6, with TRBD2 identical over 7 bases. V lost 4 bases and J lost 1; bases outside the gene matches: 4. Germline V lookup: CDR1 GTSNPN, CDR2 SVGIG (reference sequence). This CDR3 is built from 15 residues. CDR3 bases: TGTGCCTGGACTAGCGGACCTTCTGGGGCCAACGTCCTGACTTTC. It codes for CAWTSGPSGANVLTF.

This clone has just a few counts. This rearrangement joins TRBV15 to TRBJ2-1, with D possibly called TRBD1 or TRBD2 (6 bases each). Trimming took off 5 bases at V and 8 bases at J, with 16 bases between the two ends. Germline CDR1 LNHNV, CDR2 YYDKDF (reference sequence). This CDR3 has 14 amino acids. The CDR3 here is CATSGLGGRDEQFF. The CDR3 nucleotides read TGTGCCACCAGCGGTCTTGGGGGGCGAGATGAGCAGTTCTTC.

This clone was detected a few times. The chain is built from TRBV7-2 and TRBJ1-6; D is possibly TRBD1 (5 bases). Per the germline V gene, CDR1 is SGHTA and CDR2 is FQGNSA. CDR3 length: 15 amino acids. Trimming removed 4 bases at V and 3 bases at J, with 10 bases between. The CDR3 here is CASSSTGLYNSPLHF. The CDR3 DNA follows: TGTGCCAGCAGCTCAACAGGCCTCTATAATTCACCCCTCCACTTT.

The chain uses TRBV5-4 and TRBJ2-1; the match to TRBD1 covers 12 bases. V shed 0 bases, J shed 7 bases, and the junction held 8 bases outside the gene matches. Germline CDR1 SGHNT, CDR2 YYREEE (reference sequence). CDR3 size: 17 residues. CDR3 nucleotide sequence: TGTGCCAGCAGCTTGGTGACCGGGACAGGGGGCGGGAATGAGCAGTTCTTC. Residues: CASSLVTGTGGGNEQFF. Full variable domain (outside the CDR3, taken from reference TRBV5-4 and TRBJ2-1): ETGVTQSPTHLIKTRGQQVTLRCSSQSGHNTVSWYQQALGQGPQFIFQYYREEENGRGNFPPRFSGLQFPNYSSELNVNALELDDSALYLCASSLVTGTGGGNEQFFGPGTRLTVL.

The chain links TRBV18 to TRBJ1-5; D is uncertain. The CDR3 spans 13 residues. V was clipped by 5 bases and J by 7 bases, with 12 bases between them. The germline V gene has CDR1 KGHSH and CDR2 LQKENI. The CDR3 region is CASSSREEQPQHF. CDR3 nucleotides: TGTGCCAGCTCATCCCGAGAGGAACAGCCCCAGCATTTT.

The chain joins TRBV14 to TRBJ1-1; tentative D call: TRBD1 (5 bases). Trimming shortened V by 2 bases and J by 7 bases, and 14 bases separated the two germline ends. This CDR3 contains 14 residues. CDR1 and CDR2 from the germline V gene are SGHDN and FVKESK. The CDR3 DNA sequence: TGTGCCAGCAGCCAACGGTACCAGGGTAATGAAGCTTTCTTT. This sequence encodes CASSQRYQGNEAFF.